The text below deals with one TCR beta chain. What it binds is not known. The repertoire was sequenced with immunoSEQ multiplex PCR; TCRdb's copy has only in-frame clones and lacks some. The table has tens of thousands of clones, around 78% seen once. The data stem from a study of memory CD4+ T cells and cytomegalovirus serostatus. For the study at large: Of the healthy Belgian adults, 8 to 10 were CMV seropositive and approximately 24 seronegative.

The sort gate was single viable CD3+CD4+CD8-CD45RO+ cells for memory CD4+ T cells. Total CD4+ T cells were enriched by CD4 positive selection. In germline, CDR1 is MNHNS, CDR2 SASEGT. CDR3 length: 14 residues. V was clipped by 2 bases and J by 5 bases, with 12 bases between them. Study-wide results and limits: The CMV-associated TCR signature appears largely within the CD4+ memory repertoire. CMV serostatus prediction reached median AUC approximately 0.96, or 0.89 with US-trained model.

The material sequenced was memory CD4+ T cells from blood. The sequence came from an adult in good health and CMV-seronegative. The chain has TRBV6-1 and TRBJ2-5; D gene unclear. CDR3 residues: CASSEQPQPETQYF. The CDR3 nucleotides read TGTGCCAGCAGTGAACAACCCCAGCCTGAGACCCAGTACTTC.